These 9 T cell receptor beta chains came from one sample sequenced in a study of cytomegalovirus exposure and HLA in healthy donors. The PCR ran on 60 Vbeta and 13 Jbeta primers. TCRdb's table, derived via immunoSEQ multiplex PCR, lists solely in-frame clones and lacks some. Among 150,000 to 200,000 clones listed, 60% to 80% were seen once. The sample consisted of PBMCs. These receptor sequences come from a female donor in good health and CMV-seronegative.

The J gene is TRBJ2-2, the V gene TRBV29-1; D remains unclear. Germline V gene data show CDR1 as SQVTM and CDR2 as ANQGSEA. This CDR3 comprises 11 residues. V lost 5 bases to trimming and J lost 6 bases, with 7 bases between them. CDR3 sequence reads: CSVSHPGELFF. The CDR3 nucleotides are TGCAGCGTTTCACACCCCGGGGAGCTGTTTTTT.

This clone was observed a handful of times. The chain uses TRBV5-8 and TRBJ1-5, with 7 bases that match TRBD1. CDR1 is SGHTS and CDR2 is YDEGEE in the germline V gene. The trim removed 0 bases at V and 6 bases at J, leaving 0 bases unmatched. CDR3 length: 13 residues. CDR3 coding DNA: TGTGCCAGCAGCTTGGACAGGGGTCAGCCCCAGCATTTT. As protein: CASSLDRGQPQHF.

The CDR3 loop is CASSEGGASGLYEQYF. The DNA of the CDR3 is TGTGCCAGCAGTGAAGGTGGGGCTAGCGGTTTGTACGAGCAGTACTTC. V and J are TRBV25-1 and TRBJ2-7, with TRBD2 matching 7 bases. Germline trimming cut 2 bases from V and 4 bases from J; bases unmatched to any gene: 11. This CDR3 has 16 amino acids. Germline V gives CDR1 MGHDK, CDR2 SYGVNS.

The rearrangement joins TRBV2 to TRBJ1-5, with TRBD1 as a possible D gene (5 bases). CDR1 is SNHLY, CDR2 FYNNEI, per germline. The CDR3 is 13 residues long. V was trimmed by 6 bases and J by 7 bases, leaving 13 bases between them. CDR3 amino acids: CASRQGLNQPQHF. CDR3 DNA sequence: TGTGCCAGCAGGCAGGGCCTTAACCAGCCCCAGCATTTT.

The chain links TRBV2 to TRBJ2-3, with 9 bases lining up with TRBD2. V was pared by 6 bases and J by 4 bases, with 8 bases of the junction left unmatched. Germline lookup yields CDR1 SNHLY and CDR2 FYNNEI. The CDR3 has 15 amino acids. CDR3 DNA sequence: TGTGCCAGCAGCGTAAGCGGGGGGTACTCAGATACGCAGTATTTT. It encodes CASSVSGGYSDTQYF. The full variable domain, its missing parts supplied by reference TRBV2 and TRBJ2-3, is EPEVTQTPSHQVTQMGQEVILRCVPISNHLYFYWYRQILGQKVEFLVSFYNNEISEKSEIFDDQFSVERPDGSNFTLKIRSTKLEDSAMYFCASSVSGGYSDTQYFGPGTRLTVL.

This clone was seen a few times. The chain joins TRBV7-9 to TRBJ2-1, with D perhaps matching TRBD2 (7 bases). Deletions cut 7 bases from V and 7 bases from J, with 20 bases between. CDR3 length equals 15 residues. Germline-derived CDR1 and CDR2 are SEHNR and FQNEAQ (reference sequence). The CDR3 coding sequence is TGTGCCAGCACCACAGTCGGGGGGCCGGGGAATGAGCAGTTCTTC. It translates to CASTTVGGPGNEQFF.

The gene calls are TRBV6-6 and TRBJ2-7; 8 nucleotides match TRBD1. The length of the CDR3 is 16 residues. Germline V lookup: CDR1 MNHNY, CDR2 SVGAGI (reference sequence). Trimming cost V 3 bases and J 2 bases; bases outside gene matches: 9. This chain's CDR3 is CASSYGLGGQAYEQYF. CDR3 nucleotides: TGTGCCAGCAGTTATGGGTTAGGGGGACAGGCCTACGAGCAGTACTTC.

This rearrangement joins TRBV5-1 to TRBJ1-4, with D maybe TRBD1 (6 bases). V was clipped by 0 bases and J by 12 bases, with 9 bases between them. Germline CDR1 and CDR2: SGHRS and YFSETQ. This CDR3 region has 12 residues. The CDR3 sequence is CASSLDRAQLFF. In DNA form, the CDR3 reads TGCGCCAGCAGCTTGGACAGGGCCCAACTGTTTTTT.

J is TRBJ2-7 and V is TRBV28, with D possibly being TRBD2 (5 bases). Trimming cost V 5 bases and J 0 bases, with 17 bases left between them. CDR1 is MDHEN, CDR2 SYDVKM, per germline. The CDR3 sequence is 16 residues long. CDR3: CASSPPIWEFSYEQYF. The CDR3 region has the DNA TGTGCCAGCAGTCCTCCCATCTGGGAGTTCTCCTACGAGCAGTACTTC.